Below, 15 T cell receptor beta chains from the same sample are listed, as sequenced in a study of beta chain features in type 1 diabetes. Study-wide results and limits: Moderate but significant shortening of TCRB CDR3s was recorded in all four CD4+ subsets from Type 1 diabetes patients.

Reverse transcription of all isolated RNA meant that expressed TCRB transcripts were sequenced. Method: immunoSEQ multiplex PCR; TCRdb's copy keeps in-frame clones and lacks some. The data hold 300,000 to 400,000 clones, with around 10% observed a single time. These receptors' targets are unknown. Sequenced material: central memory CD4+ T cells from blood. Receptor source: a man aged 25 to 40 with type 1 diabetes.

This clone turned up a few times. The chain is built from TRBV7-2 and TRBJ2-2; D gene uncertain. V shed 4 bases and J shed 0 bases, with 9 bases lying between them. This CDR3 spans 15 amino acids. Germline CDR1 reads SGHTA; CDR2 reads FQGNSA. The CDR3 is CASSSYTANTGELFF. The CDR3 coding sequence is TGTGCCAGCAGCTCGTATACCGCGAACACCGGGGAGCTGTTTTTT.

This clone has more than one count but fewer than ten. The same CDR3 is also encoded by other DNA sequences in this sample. This CDR3 reads CASSEGQGEKLFF. The CDR3 coding sequence is TGTGCCAGCAGTGAAGGACAGGGGGAAAAACTGTTTTTT. This rearrangement joins TRBV6-1 to TRBJ1-4, with 8 bases matching TRBD1. Germline V gives CDR1 MNHNS, CDR2 SASEGT. The CDR3 consists of 13 residues. V shed 1 base and J 8 bases; nucleotides not matched to a gene: 0.

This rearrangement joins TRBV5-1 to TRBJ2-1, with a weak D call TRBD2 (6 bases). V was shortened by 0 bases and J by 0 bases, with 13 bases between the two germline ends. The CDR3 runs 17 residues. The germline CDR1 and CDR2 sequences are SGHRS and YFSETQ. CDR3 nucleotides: TGCGCCAGCAGCTTGGATTCCGGGGGTCTCTCCTACAATGAGCAGTTCTTC. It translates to CASSLDSGGLSYNEQFF.

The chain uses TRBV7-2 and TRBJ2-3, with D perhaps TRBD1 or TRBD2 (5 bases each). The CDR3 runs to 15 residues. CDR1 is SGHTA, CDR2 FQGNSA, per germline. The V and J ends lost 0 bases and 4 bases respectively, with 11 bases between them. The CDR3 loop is CASSLALGDSDTQYF. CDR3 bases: TGTGCCAGCAGCTTAGCGCTGGGGGATTCAGATACGCAGTATTTT.

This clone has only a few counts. CDR3 nucleotide sequence: TGTGCCAGCAGCGCCAGCCCGGGACAACCCTACGAGCAGTACTTC. This sequence encodes CASSASPGQPYEQYF. V and J are TRBV11-2 and TRBJ2-7, with D possibly TRBD1 on 6 matching bases. Trimming removed 5 bases at V and 2 bases at J, with 16 bases between. Germline CDR1 reads SGHAT; CDR2 reads FQNNGV. This CDR3 has 15 amino acids.

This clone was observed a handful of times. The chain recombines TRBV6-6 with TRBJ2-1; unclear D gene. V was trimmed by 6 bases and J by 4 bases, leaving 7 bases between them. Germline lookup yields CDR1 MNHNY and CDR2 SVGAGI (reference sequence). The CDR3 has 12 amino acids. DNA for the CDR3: TGTGCCAGCAGCCCCAATTACAATGAGCAGTTCTTC. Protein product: CASSPNYNEQFF.

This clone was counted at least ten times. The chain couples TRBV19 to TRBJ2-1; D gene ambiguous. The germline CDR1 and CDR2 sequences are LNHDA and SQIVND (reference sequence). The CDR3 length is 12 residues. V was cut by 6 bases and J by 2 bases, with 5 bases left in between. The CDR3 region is CASSGTYNEQFF. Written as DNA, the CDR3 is TGTGCCAGTAGCGGAACCTACAATGAGCAGTTCTTC.

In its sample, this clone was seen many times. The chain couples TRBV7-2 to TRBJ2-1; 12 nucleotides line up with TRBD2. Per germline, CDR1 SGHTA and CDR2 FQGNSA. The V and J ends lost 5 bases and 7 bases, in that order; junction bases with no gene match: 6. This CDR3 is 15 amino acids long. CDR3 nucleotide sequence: TGTGCCAGCAGCCTCGGACTAGCGGGATTGAATGAGCAGTTCTTC. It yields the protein CASSLGLAGLNEQFF.

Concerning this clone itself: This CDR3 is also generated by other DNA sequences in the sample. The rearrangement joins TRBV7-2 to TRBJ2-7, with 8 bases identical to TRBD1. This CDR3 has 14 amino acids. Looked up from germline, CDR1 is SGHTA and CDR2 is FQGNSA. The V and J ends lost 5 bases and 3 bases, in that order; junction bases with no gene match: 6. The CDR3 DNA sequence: TGTGCCAGCAGCCCCGGACAGGGAATCTACGAGCAGTACTTC. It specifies CASSPGQGIYEQYF.

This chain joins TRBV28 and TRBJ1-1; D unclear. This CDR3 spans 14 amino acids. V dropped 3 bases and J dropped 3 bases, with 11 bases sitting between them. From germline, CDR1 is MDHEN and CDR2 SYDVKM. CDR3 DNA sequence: TGTGCCAGCAGTTTCACGGGCGTTGACACTGAAGCTTTCTTT. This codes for CASSFTGVDTEAFF. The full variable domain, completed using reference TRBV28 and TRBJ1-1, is DVKVTQSSRYLVKRTGEKVFLECVQDMDHENMFWYRQDPGLGLRLIYFSYDVKMKEKGDIPEGYSVSREKKERFSLILESASTNQTSMYLCASSFTGVDTEAFFGQGTRLTVV.

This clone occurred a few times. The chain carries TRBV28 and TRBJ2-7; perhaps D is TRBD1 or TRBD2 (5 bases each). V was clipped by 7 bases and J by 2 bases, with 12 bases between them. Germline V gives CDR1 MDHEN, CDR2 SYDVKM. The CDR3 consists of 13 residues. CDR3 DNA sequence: TGTGCCAGCATCTCGTCGGGGCCCTACGAGCAGTACTTC. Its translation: CASISSGPYEQYF.

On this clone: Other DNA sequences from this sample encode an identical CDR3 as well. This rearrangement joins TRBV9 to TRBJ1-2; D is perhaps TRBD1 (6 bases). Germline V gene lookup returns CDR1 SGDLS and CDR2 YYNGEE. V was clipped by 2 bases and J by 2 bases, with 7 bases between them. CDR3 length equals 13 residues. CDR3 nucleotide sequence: TGTGCCAGCAGCGTGGACAGCAACTATGGCTACACCTTC. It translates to CASSVDSNYGYTF.

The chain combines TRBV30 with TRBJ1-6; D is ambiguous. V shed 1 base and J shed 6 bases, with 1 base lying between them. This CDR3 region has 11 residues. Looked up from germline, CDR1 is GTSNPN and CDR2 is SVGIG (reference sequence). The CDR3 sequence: CAWSANSPLHF. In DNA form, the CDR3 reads TGTGCCTGGAGTGCTAATTCACCCCTCCACTTT.

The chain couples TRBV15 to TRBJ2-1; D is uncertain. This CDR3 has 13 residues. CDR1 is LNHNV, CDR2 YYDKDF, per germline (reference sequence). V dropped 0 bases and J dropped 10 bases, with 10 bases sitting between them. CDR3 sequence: CATSRDPDREQFF. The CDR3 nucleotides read TGTGCCACCAGCAGAGATCCCGACCGGGAGCAGTTCTTC.

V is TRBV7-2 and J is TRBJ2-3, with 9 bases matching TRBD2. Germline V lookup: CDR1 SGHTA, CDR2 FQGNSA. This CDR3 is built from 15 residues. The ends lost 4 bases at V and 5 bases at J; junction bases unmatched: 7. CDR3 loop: CASSSQSGRIDTQYF. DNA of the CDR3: TGTGCCAGCAGCTCCCAAAGCGGGAGGATAGATACGCAGTATTTT.